A selection of T cell receptor beta chains follows, all from one sample in a study of technical replicates of blood from a handful of donors. Method: immunoSEQ multiplex PCR; TCRdb's copy keeps in-frame clones and lacks some. The data show tens of thousands of clones, with 90% to 96% seen just once and roughly 0.39% held by the top ten. Source material: T cells isolated from PBMCs. These receptor sequences come from a human donor in good health. CDR3s include the opening cysteine and the closing phenylalanine or tryptophan. D genes are given only for firm matches.

J: TRBJ1-1; D: NA; V: TRBV18; DNA: TGTGCCAGCTCACCACCGCCCCAGGGCGAGACTGAAGCTTTCTTT; CDR3: CASSPPPQGETEAFF
J: TRBJ2-7; D: NA; V: TRBV6-1; DNA: TGTGCCAGCATTATCAGCTACGAGCAGTACTTC; CDR3: CASIISYEQYF
J: TRBJ2-7; D: NA; V: TRBV21-1; DNA: TGTGCCAGCAGCAAGAACGGGACAGAATCGCCCCGGTACATCGAGCAGTACTTC; CDR3: CASSKNGTESPRYIEQYF
J: TRBJ1-1; D: NA; V: TRBV7-9; DNA: TGTGCCAGCGATGGGGCGATGGACGCTTTCTTT; CDR3: CASDGAMDAFF
J: TRBJ2-7; D: NA; V: TRBV5-6; DNA: TGTGCCAGCAGCTTGGATCCTCCAGGCTCCTACGAGCAGTACTTC; CDR3: CASSLDPPGSYEQYF
J: TRBJ2-3; D: TRBD1; V: TRBV27; DNA: TGTGCCAGCAGTTATGACAGGGGCCCCCCGAATACGCAGTATTTT; CDR3: CASSYDRGPPNTQYF
J: TRBJ2-7; D: NA; V: TRBV18; DNA: TGTGCCAGCTCATTTGGAGACTACGAGCAGTACTTC; CDR3: CASSFGDYEQYF
J: TRBJ1-5; D: NA; V: TRBV30; DNA: TGTGCCTGGAGTGTAGGCCAGGGTAATCAGCCCCAGCATTTT; CDR3: CAWSVGQGNQPQHF
J: TRBJ2-3; D: NA; V: TRBV9; DNA: TGTGCCAGCAGCGTAATGGGCAGGGAAACAGATACGCAGTATTTT; CDR3: CASSVMGRETDTQYF
J: TRBJ1-4; D: NA; V: TRBV6-6; DNA: TGTGCCAGCAGAGATACTTGGACAGCAACTAATGAAAAACTGTTTTTT; CDR3: CASRDTWTATNEKLFF
J: TRBJ2-5; D: NA; V: TRBV27; DNA: TGTGCCAGCACTTCGGGGGAGACCCAGTACTTC; CDR3: CASTSGETQYF
J: TRBJ1-2; D: NA; V: TRBV27; DNA: TGTGCCAGCAGTTTAGCAGGGTCTGGCTATGGCTACACCTTC; CDR3: CASSLAGSGYGYTF
J: TRBJ1-2; D: TRBD1; V: TRBV6-6; DNA: TGTGCCAGCAGTCCGGCACAGGGGGCCGGTGGCTACACCTTC; CDR3: CASSPAQGAGGYTF
J: TRBJ2-5; D: NA; V: TRBV5-6; DNA: TGTGCCAGCAGCATAGACAGAGAAGAGACCCAGTACTTC; CDR3: CASSIDREETQYF